This T cell receptor (beta chain) was identified in a study of graft-versus-host responses after intestinal transplantation. Across the whole study: Among the recipients, all got anti-thymocyte globulin induction and then tacrolimus and steroids for about 3 years.

Clones were sequenced by immunoSEQ multiplex PCR, and TCRdb holds only the in-frame ones, with some missing. Among about 25,000 clones listed, approximately 94% were seen once. Whole-study results and caveats: The presence of high graft-versus-host to host-versus-graft clonal ratios in allografts characterized patients with graft-donor T cell macrochimerism. There were GvH clones found in recipient marrow, and some of them appeared first in ileum or blood.

Notes on this clone: Its antigen is undetermined.

The sequence derives from a human patient who received an intestinal transplant, so some T cells may come from the graft donor. The specimen was PBMCs, collected 156 days after intestinal transplant.

CDR3 in amino acids: CSVEGGRAWDTQYF. Here the CDR3 DNA reads TGCAGCGTTGAAGGCGGGAGGGCATGGGATACGCAGTATTTT. The rearrangement uses TRBV29-1 and TRBJ2-3; 9 bases line up with TRBD2. In germline, CDR1 is SQVTM, CDR2 ANQGSEA. The CDR3 spans 14 residues. The V and J ends lost 1 base and 6 bases, in that order; junction bases with no gene match: 5.